This T cell receptor beta chain was sequenced for a study of T cell responses to AZD1222 COVID-19 vaccine. The CDR3 is 14 amino acids. With 0 bases removed from V and 1 base from J, the gap between germline ends came to 5 bases. The germline V gene has CDR1 MNHEY and CDR2 SVGAGI. Study findings and constraints: Without day 14 samples, only post-peak T cell repertoires were studied. Donor demographics were predominantly white British with a female majority; clonal diversity may be underestimated.

TCRdb keeps only in-frame clones here, not all; method: immunoSEQ multiplex PCR. The sample includes some 31,000 clones, approximately 88% of them seen just once. A note on this clone: Its antigen is still unknown.

The V call is TRBV6-5, the J call TRBJ2-3; unclear D gene. This clonotype was obtained from an adult who received the AZD1222 COVID-19 vaccine. The sample consisted of peripheral blood, taken 28 days after the second AZD1222 dose. CDR3 DNA sequence: TGTGCCAGCAGTTACTCTAGGGGCACAGATACGCAGTATTTT. As protein: CASSYSRGTDTQYF.